This T cell receptor (beta chain) was found in a study of T cell changes during pregnancy in multiple sclerosis (dated by TCRdb to the late 2010s). Looking at the study overall: In women with multiple sclerosis, the researchers looked at how the T cell repertoire shifted as pregnancy progressed.

Turning to this clone: It has no known antigen specificity. The input lacks base qualities; no much larger clone sits a single base away.

Library prep was done by the immunoSEQ multiplex PCR assay. Entries here come from immuneACCESS through TCRdb and include only in-frame sequences with V and J called. Some clones fail to appear in such tables; in the studies checked, an unresolved V gene covers under half of the shortfall, and the cause of the remainder is unknown. For this sample the table gives tens of thousands of clones, of which approximately 94% were detected only once. The ten largest account for around 4% of the sample. V is shortened by 3 bases, J by 1 base, and the region joining them spans 10 bases. Its CDR3 holds 14 amino acids, cysteine through phenylalanine. The CDR3 DNA has 42 bases and is translated from base 1. CDR1 and CDR2 (SGHTA, FQGNSA) derive from the germline V gene.

The starting material was CD8+ T cells from peripheral blood mononuclear cells, obtained in the first trimester of pregnancy. This sequence was found in a female donor with multiple sclerosis, enrolled in a pregnancy study. The chain joins TRBV7-2 to TRBJ2-7; a tentative D call is TRBD1 (6 bases match). The CDR3 loop reads CASSFHRESYEQYF. Here is the DNA: TGTGCCAGCAGCTTCCACAGGGAATCCTACGAGCAGTACTTC.